One sample yielded the 27 T cell receptor beta chains listed below, sequenced in a study of blood T cell repertoires in COVID-19 (dated by TCRdb to the early 2020s). Preparation of the library involved the immunoSEQ multiplex PCR assay. Drawn from immuneACCESS, this table holds only the in-frame rearrangements with V and J called that TCRdb kept. Clones are partly lost; checked studies trace under half to an unresolved V gene and leave the rest unexplained. Recorded for this sample are 180,000 or so clones; 80% to 90% of them occurred a single time. Around 11% of the sample comes from the top ten. The sample was peripheral blood. The receptors were sampled from a woman over 75 with COVID-19, enrolled during active disease.

The chain employs TRBV19 and TRBJ2-7; TRBD1 agrees at 8 bases. The CDR3 covers 16 residues. Germline V gene lookup returns CDR1 LNHDA and CDR2 SQIVND (reference sequence). V shed 5 bases and J 3 bases; nucleotides not matched to a gene: 12. The CDR3 here is CASSSKQGAELYEQYF. The CDR3 nucleotides read TGTGCCAGTAGTTCAAAGCAGGGGGCCGAACTCTACGAGCAGTACTTC.

This chain uses TRBV9 with TRBJ2-2; D is perhaps TRBD2 (6 bases). V lost 4 bases and J 0 bases, leaving 10 bases between the germline ends. Germline assignment: CDR1 SGDLS and CDR2 YYNGEE. The CDR3 extends over 15 amino acids. The CDR3 nucleotides read TGTGCCAGCAGCTTGGGACTCCCGAACACCGGGGAGCTGTTTTTT. This gives the protein CASSLGLPNTGELFF.

This clone was recorded once. The CDR3 DNA follows: TGTGCCAGCAGCCAAGATAGGGGTTCTAACTATGGCTACACCTTC. Residues: CASSQDRGSNYGYTF. V is TRBV4-2 and J is TRBJ1-2; D perhaps matches TRBD1 (5 bases). CDR3 length: 15 amino acids. Per germline, CDR1 LGHNA and CDR2 YNFKEQ. V shed 0 bases and J shed 0 bases, with 8 bases lying between them.

V is TRBV3-1 (or the pseudogene TRBV3-2) and J is TRBJ2-7; 16 bases are shared with TRBD2. The V gene end was trimmed by 0 bases and the J gene end by 10 bases; junction bases not matched to a gene: 6. Germline CDR1 reads LGHDT; CDR2 reads YNNKEL (reference sequence). CDR3 length: 16 residues. Written as DNA, the CDR3 is TGTGCCAGCAGCCAAGACCCCGGGACTAGCGGGAGGGCCCAGTACTTC. Its translation: CASSQDPGTSGRAQYF.

The count of this clone is one. The V gene is TRBV29-1, the J gene TRBJ1-1; D remains ambiguous. The CDR3 contains 12 residues. Germline assignment: CDR1 SQVTM and CDR2 ANQGSEA. The CDR3 DNA follows: TGCAGTGGGCGTCTCGGGAACACTGAAGCTTTCTTT. This sequence encodes CSGRLGNTEAFF.

J is TRBJ2-1 and V is TRBV14, with D perhaps TRBD2 (6 bases). The CDR3 contains 16 residues. The germline CDR1 and CDR2 sequences are SGHDN and FVKESK. V was shortened by 2 bases and J by 1 base, with 12 bases between the two germline ends. The CDR3 DNA reads as TGTGCCAGCAGCCAATTGGACGGGAGTTCCTACAATGAGCAGTTCTTC. Translating gives CASSQLDGSSYNEQFF.

This clone was counted a single time. The chain recombines TRBV16 with TRBJ1-1, with a possible D match to TRBD1 (5 bases). V lost 0 bases, J lost 9 bases, and 23 bases lay in between. CDR3 length: 17 amino acids. Germline V gene lookup returns CDR1 KGHSY and CDR2 FQNENV. The CDR3 reads CASSQSRSSPTDIQAFF. CDR3 coding DNA: TGTGCCAGCAGCCAATCAAGGAGCAGCCCGACGGACATCCAAGCTTTCTTT.

The chain links TRBV4-3 to TRBJ2-7; D perhaps matches TRBD1 (6 bases). This CDR3 is built from 15 residues. The germline V gene encodes CDR1 LGHNA and CDR2 YSLEER. Trimming pared 3 bases from V and 4 bases from J, leaving 16 bases between. The CDR3 DNA follows: TGCGCCAGCAGCCATCTTCCAGGGGCTTTATACGAGCAGTACTTC. This codes for CASSHLPGALYEQYF.

The chain recombines TRBV2 with TRBJ2-7; D might be TRBD2 (6 bases). Deletions cut 6 bases from V and 6 bases from J, with 21 bases between. Germline V lookup: CDR1 SNHLY, CDR2 FYNNEI. CDR3 length: 15 residues. The CDR3 here is CASSARDRGGREQYF. CDR3 coding DNA: TGTGCCAGCAGCGCAAGGGACCGAGGAGGGCGCGAGCAGTACTTC.

This chain joins TRBV29-1 and TRBJ2-7, with 11 bases aligning to TRBD2. With 3 bases clipped from V and 6 bases from J, the junction kept 7 bases outside the gene matches. Germline assignment: CDR1 SQVTM and CDR2 ANQGSEA. The CDR3 is made up of 14 amino acids. The CDR3 region is CSVEGLAGGGEQYF. The CDR3 region has the DNA TGCAGCGTTGAGGGGCTAGCGGGAGGTGGCGAGCAGTACTTC.

The CDR3 loop is CASSVDGGNYGYTF. CDR3 in DNA: TGTGCCAGCAGCGTTGACGGGGGAAACTATGGCTACACCTTC. The chain combines TRBV7-8 with TRBJ1-2; D may be TRBD1 (5 bases). Trimming shortened V by 5 bases and J by 2 bases, and 12 bases separated the two germline ends. The germline gives CDR1 SGHVS, CDR2 FQNEAQ. The CDR3 extends over 14 amino acids.

The sample holds a few counts of this clone. The chain is built from TRBV19 and TRBJ2-2; D might be TRBD1 (5 bases). Trimming removed 3 bases at V and 0 bases at J, with 17 bases between. This CDR3 is 18 amino acids long. Germline values: CDR1 LNHDA, CDR2 SQIVND (reference sequence). The DNA of the CDR3 is TGTGCCAGTAGTATTATAGCAGGGAAGTTCGCGAACACCGGGGAGCTGTTTTTT. This encodes CASSIIAGKFANTGELFF.

V usage is TRBV18 and J usage is TRBJ2-1; D is undetermined. The CDR3 extends over 13 amino acids. Germline V gene sequence: CDR1 KGHSH, CDR2 LQKENI. V gave up 3 bases and J gave up 7 bases, with 10 bases separating them. The chain's CDR3 is CASSPPVRNEQFF. The CDR3 coding sequence is TGTGCCAGCTCACCCCCTGTTAGAAATGAGCAGTTCTTC.

The genes are TRBV9 and TRBJ1-2; weak D call: TRBD1 (5 bases). The CDR3 spans 15 residues. From germline, CDR1 is SGDLS and CDR2 YYNGEE. Trimming took off 1 base at V and 3 bases at J, with 13 bases between the two ends. CDR3 in DNA: TGTGCCAGCAGCGTAAACGGACATGGGGACTATGGCTACACCTTC. Amino acid sequence: CASSVNGHGDYGYTF.

This rearrangement joins TRBV6-2 or TRBV6-3 to TRBJ2-3; D might be TRBD2 (6 bases). The CDR3 length is 16 residues. Looked up from germline, CDR1 is MNHEY and CDR2 is SVGEGT. V was cut by 2 bases and J by 4 bases, with 16 bases left in between. CDR3 loop: CASSYEAGSPPDTQYF. CDR3 in DNA: TGTGCCAGCAGTTACGAGGCGGGGAGCCCGCCAGATACGCAGTATTTT.

The rearrangement uses TRBV11-3 and TRBJ2-3; the match to TRBD2 covers 8 bases. Per the germline V gene, CDR1 is SGHNT and CDR2 is YENEEA. V lost 2 bases to trimming and J lost 2 bases; unmatched junction nucleotides: 9. This CDR3 is 17 amino acids long. CDR3 residues: CASSLRIAGPYTDTQYF. The CDR3 nucleotides read TGTGCCAGCAGCTTAAGAATAGCGGGGCCTTACACAGATACGCAGTATTTT. The variable domain in full, with the rest retrieved from reference TRBV11-3 and TRBJ2-3, is EAGVVQSPRYKIIEKKQPVAFWCNPISGHNTLYWYLQNLGQGPELLIRYENEEAVDDSQLPKDRFSAERLKGVDSTLKIQPAELGDSAVYLCASSLRIAGPYTDTQYFGPGTRLTVL.

The chain is built from TRBV11-2 and TRBJ1-2; no clear D. Trimming removed 0 bases at V and 4 bases at J, with 12 bases between. Germline-derived CDR1 and CDR2 are SGHAT and FQNNGV. This CDR3 has 15 residues. CDR3 amino acids: CASSLDPGLSYGYTF. DNA for the CDR3: TGTGCCAGCAGCTTAGATCCTGGCTTATCCTATGGCTACACCTTC.

This clone was seen a handful of times. The chain couples TRBV4-3 to TRBJ2-2; 8 bases align to TRBD1. The CDR3 consists of 15 residues. Germline-derived CDR1 and CDR2 are LGHNA and YSLEER. V shed 4 bases, J shed 3 bases, and the junction held 4 bases outside the gene matches. The CDR3 bases are TGCGCCAGCAGCCTAAGACAGGGGTACACCGGGGAGCTGTTTTTT. Protein: CASSLRQGYTGELFF.

J is TRBJ2-1 and V is TRBV2; weak D call: TRBD2 (6 bases). CDR3 length: 13 amino acids. CDR1 is SNHLY, CDR2 FYNNEI, per germline. V was shortened by 6 bases and J by 13 bases, with 19 bases between the two germline ends. The CDR3 DNA reads as TGTGCCAGCAGGGACCCGCCGGGACTTCCTCAGTTCTTC. This gives the protein CASRDPPGLPQFF.

This clone was seen only a few times. The CDR3 coding sequence is TGCGCCAGCAGCCTTGGGCCTACCTACGAGCAGTACTTC. Translated, it gives CASSLGPTYEQYF. The J gene is TRBJ2-7, the V gene TRBV4-3, with D uncertain. The V end was cut by 4 bases, the J end by 2 bases, with 9 bases between. CDR1 and CDR2 from the germline V gene are LGHNA and YSLEER. CDR3 length: 13 amino acids.

Only a few counts were recorded for this clone. The rearrangement uses TRBV7-3 and TRBJ2-2; 9 bases map to TRBD1. Unmatched junction bases numbered 10, after V lost 5 bases and J lost 6 bases. The CDR3 extends over 16 amino acids. The germline gives CDR1 SGHTA, CDR2 FQGTGA. The CDR3, as DNA: TGTGCCAGCAGCCCCCACCCGGACAGGGGAGCCGGGGAGCTGTTTTTT. This codes for CASSPHPDRGAGELFF.

The rearrangement uses TRBV9 and TRBJ2-1; D not resolved. This CDR3 has 16 residues. V lost 4 bases and J 2 bases, leaving 16 bases between the germline ends. The germline V gene has CDR1 SGDLS and CDR2 YYNGEE. The CDR3 reads CASSPLSAITYNEQFF. The DNA for the CDR3 is TGTGCCAGCAGCCCTTTGAGCGCAATTACCTACAATGAGCAGTTCTTC.

The genes are TRBV7-8 and TRBJ2-1; a weak D match, TRBD2 (7 bases). The CDR3 is 21 residues long. Germline CDR1 is SGHVS and CDR2 is FQNEAQ. Trimming left V 2 bases short and J 7 bases short, with 33 bases between. The CDR3 sequence is CASSLLGGGGLEIVRGNEQFF. In DNA, the CDR3 is TGTGCCAGCAGCTTACTGGGGGGCGGGGGATTGGAGATTGTTAGAGGTAATGAGCAGTTCTTC.

The chain links TRBV7-8 to TRBJ2-1, with TRBD2 matching over 8 bases. Unmatched junction bases numbered 13, after V lost 4 bases and J lost 8 bases. The CDR3 loop spans 16 amino acids. Germline CDR1 and CDR2: SGHVS and FQNEAQ. DNA of the CDR3: TGTGCCAGCAGCTATATAGCGGGGACCCCCCTCGATGAGCAGTTCTTC. This translates into CASSYIAGTPLDEQFF.

The chain combines TRBV15 with TRBJ1-2; no clear D. The length of the CDR3 is 16 residues. Germline CDR1 reads LNHNV; CDR2 reads YYDKDF (reference sequence). V was trimmed by 0 bases and J by 1 base, leaving 12 bases between them. This CDR3 is CATSRDSGSDNYGYTF. In DNA form, the CDR3 reads TGTGCCACCAGCAGAGATAGTGGCAGCGATAACTATGGCTACACCTTC.

J is TRBJ1-2 and V is TRBV7-2; no clear D. V lost 4 bases to trimming and J lost 5 bases, with 8 bases between them. The length of the CDR3 is 12 residues. The germline CDR1 and CDR2 sequences are SGHTA and FQGNSA. The CDR3 coding sequence is TGTGCCAGCAGCTCCCAGAGGTATGGCTACACCTTC. Residues: CASSSQRYGYTF.

This clone was picked up a small number of times. The rearrangement links TRBV7-2 to TRBJ2-2; 9 nucleotides line up with TRBD1. Germline CDR1 SGHTA, CDR2 FQGNSA. V was pared by 6 bases and J by 1 base, with 6 bases of the junction left unmatched. The CDR3 is 16 residues long. CDR3 loop: CASSLPGQGNTGELFF. Here the CDR3 DNA reads TGTGCCAGCAGTCTACCGGGACAGGGGAACACCGGGGAGCTGTTTTTT.